This record concerns one TCR beta chain sequence. Its antigen is unidentified. The CDR3 length is 13 residues. Germline CDR1 and CDR2: SEHNR and FQNEAQ (reference sequence). V was pared by 5 bases and J by 3 bases, with 11 bases between. This sample is part of a study of shared clonotypes between healthy human individuals. Study-wide findings and caveats: Between a handful of donors, naive CD4 clonotypes were shared at a level of approximately 5%. Lower generation probabilities were found for non-shared clonotypes than for those shared by all four donors. Naive subsets, compared against memory subsets, generally had larger estimated richness values.

Both subsets, CD45RA+ naive and CD45RA-negative memory, were split from the CD4+ cells. Profiled with immunoSEQ multiplex PCR; TCRdb holds only in-frame clones, not every one. The table includes about 1.1 million clones, 70% to 80% detected once. The TCR was taken from a man younger than 35 in good health. Some clones in this sample may be carry-over from other donors' samples. The sample consisted of memory CD4+ T cells from PBMCs. Subset here: CD45RA-negative fraction. The rearrangement links TRBV7-9 to TRBJ2-7; D unresolved. The CDR3 here is CASSPLPYYEQYF. The CDR3 DNA reads as TGTGCCAGCAGCCCACTCCCCTACTACGAGCAGTACTTC.